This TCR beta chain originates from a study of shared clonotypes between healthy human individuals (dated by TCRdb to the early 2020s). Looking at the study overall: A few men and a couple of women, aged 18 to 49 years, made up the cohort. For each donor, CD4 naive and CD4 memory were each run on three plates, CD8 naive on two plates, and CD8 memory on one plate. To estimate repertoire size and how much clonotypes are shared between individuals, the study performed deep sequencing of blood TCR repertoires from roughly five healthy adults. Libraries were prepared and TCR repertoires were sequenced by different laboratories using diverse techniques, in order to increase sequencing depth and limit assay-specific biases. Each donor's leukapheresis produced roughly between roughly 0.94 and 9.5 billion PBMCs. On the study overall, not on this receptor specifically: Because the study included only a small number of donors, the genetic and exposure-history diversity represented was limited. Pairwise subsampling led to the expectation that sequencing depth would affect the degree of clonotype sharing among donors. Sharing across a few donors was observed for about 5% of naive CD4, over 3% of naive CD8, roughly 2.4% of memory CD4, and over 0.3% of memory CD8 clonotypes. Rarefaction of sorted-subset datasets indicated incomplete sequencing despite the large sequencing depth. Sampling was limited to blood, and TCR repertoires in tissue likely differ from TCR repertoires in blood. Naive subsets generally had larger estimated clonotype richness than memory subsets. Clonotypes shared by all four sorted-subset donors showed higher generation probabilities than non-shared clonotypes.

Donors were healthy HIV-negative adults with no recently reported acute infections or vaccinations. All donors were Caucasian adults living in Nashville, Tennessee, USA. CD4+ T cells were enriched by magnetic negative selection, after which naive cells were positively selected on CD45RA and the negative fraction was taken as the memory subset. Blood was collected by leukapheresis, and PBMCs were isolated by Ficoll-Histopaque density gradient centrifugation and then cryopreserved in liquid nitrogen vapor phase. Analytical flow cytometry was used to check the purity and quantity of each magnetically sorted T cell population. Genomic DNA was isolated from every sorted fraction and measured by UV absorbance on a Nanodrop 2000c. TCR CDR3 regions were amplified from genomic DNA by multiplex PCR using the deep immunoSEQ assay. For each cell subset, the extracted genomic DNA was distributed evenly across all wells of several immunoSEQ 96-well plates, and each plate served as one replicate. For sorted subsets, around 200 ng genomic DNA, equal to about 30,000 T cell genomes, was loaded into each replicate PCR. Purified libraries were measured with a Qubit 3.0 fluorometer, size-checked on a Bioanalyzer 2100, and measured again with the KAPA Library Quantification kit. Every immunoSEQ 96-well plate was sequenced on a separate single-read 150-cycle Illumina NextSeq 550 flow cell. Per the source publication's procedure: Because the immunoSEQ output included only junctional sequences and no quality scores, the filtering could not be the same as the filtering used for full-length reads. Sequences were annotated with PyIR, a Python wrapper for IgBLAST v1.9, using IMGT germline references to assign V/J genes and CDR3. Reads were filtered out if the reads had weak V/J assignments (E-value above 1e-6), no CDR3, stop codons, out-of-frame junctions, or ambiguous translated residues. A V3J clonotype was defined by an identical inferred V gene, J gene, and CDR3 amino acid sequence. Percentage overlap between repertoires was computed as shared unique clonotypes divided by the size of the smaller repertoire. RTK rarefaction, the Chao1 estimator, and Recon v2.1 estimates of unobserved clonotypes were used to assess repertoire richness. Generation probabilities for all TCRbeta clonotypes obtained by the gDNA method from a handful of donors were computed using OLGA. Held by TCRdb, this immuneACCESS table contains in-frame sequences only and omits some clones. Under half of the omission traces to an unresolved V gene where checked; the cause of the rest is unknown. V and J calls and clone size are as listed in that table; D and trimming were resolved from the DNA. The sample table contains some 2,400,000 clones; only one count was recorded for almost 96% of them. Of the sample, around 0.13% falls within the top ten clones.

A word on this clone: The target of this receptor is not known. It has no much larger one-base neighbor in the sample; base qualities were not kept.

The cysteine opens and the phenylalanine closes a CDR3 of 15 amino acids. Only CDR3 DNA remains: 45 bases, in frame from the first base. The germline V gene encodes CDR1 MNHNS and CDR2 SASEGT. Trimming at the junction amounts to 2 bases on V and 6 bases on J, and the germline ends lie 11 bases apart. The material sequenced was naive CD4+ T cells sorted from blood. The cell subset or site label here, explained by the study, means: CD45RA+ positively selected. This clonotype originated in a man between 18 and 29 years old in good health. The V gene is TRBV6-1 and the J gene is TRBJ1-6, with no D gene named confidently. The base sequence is TGTGCCAGCAGTGAACTCTGGCCGGGTAATTCACCCCTCCACTTT. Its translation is CASSELWPGNSPLHF.